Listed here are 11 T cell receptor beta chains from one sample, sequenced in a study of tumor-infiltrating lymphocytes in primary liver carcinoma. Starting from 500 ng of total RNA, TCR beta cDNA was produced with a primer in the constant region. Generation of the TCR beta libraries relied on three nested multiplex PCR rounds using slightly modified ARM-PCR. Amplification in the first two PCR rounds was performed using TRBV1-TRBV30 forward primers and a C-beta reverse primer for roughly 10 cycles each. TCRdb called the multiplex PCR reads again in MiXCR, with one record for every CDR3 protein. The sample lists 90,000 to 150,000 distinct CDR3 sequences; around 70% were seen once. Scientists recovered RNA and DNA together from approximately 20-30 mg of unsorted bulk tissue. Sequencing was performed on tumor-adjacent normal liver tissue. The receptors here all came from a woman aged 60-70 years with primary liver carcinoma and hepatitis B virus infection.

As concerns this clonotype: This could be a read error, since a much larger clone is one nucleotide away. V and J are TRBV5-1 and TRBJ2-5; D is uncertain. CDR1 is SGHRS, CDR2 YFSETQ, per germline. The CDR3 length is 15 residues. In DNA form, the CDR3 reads TGCGCCACCAGCTTGGCCTCCCAGAGACAAGAGACCCAGTACTTC. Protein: CATSLASQRQETQYF.

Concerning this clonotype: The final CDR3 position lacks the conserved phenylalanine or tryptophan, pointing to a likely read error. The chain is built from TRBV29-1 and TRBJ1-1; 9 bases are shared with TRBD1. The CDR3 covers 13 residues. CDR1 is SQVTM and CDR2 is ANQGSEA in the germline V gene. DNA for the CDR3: TGCAACGTGCTGACAGGGGGTGACACTGAAGCTTTCTAT. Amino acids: CNVLTGGDTEAFY.

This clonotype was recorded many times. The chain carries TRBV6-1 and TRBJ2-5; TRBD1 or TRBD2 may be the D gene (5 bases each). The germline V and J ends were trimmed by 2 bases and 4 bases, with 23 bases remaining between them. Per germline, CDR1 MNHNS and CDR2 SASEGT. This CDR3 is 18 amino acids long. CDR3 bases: TGTGCCAGCAGTGAATTTTATCGAAGAGGGGAGCACGCAGAGACCCAGTACTTC. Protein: CASSEFYRRGEHAETQYF.

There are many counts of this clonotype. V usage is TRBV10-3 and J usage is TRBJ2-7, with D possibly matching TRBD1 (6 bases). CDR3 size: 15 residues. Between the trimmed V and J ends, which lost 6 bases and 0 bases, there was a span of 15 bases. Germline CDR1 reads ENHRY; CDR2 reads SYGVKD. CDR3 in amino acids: CAISRTGQSSYEQYF. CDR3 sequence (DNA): TGTGCCATCAGCAGAACGGGACAAAGCTCCTACGAGCAGTACTTC.

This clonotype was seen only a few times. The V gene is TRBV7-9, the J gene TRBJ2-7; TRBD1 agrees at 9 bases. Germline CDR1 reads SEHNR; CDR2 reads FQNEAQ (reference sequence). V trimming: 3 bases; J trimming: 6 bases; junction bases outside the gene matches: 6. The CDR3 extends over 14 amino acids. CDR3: CASSLGQTGGEQYF. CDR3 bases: TGTGCCAGCAGCTTGGGCCAGACAGGGGGCGAGCAGTACTTC.

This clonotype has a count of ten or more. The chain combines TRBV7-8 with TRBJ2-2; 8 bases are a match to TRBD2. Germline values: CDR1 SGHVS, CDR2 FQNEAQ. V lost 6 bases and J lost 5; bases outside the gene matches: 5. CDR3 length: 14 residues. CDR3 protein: CASSPIAGTGELFF. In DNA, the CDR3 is TGTGCCAGCAGTCCAATAGCGGGAACCGGGGAGCTGTTTTTT.

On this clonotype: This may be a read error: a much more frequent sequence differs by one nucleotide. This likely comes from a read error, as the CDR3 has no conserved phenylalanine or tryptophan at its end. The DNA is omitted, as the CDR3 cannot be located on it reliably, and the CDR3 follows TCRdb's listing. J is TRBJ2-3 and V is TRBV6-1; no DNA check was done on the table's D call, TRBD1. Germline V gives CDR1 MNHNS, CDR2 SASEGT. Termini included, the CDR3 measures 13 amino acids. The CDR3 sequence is CASSTGGVDTHYL.

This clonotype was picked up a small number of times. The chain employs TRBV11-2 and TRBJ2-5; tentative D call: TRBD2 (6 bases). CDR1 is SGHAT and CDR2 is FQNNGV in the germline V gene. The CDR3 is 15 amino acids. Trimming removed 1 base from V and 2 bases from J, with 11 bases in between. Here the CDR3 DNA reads TGTGCCAGCAGCTTAGTTTTGGGGAGGCAAGAGACCCAGTACTTC. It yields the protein CASSLVLGRQETQYF.

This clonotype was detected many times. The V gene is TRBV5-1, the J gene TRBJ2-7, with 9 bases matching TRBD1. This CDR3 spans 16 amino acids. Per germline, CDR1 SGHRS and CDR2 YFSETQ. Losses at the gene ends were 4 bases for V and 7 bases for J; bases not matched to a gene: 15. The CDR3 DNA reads TGCGCCAGCAGCCCATCAACAGGGGGCACTCCCAGGGAGCAGTACTTC. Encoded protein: CASSPSTGGTPREQYF.

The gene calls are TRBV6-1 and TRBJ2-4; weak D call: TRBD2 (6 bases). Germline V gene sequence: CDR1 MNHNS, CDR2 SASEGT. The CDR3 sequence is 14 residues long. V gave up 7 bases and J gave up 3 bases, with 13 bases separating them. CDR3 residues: CASMRELDKNIQYF. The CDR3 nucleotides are TGTGCCAGCATGCGGGAACTTGACAAAAACATTCAGTACTTC.

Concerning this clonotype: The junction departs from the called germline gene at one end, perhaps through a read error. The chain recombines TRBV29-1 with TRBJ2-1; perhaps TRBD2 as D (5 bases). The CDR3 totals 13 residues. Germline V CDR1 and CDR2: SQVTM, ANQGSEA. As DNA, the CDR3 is TGCAGCGTTGTCGGGGATCCCCCCGAAGAGCTGTTCTTC. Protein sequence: CSVVGDPPEELFF.